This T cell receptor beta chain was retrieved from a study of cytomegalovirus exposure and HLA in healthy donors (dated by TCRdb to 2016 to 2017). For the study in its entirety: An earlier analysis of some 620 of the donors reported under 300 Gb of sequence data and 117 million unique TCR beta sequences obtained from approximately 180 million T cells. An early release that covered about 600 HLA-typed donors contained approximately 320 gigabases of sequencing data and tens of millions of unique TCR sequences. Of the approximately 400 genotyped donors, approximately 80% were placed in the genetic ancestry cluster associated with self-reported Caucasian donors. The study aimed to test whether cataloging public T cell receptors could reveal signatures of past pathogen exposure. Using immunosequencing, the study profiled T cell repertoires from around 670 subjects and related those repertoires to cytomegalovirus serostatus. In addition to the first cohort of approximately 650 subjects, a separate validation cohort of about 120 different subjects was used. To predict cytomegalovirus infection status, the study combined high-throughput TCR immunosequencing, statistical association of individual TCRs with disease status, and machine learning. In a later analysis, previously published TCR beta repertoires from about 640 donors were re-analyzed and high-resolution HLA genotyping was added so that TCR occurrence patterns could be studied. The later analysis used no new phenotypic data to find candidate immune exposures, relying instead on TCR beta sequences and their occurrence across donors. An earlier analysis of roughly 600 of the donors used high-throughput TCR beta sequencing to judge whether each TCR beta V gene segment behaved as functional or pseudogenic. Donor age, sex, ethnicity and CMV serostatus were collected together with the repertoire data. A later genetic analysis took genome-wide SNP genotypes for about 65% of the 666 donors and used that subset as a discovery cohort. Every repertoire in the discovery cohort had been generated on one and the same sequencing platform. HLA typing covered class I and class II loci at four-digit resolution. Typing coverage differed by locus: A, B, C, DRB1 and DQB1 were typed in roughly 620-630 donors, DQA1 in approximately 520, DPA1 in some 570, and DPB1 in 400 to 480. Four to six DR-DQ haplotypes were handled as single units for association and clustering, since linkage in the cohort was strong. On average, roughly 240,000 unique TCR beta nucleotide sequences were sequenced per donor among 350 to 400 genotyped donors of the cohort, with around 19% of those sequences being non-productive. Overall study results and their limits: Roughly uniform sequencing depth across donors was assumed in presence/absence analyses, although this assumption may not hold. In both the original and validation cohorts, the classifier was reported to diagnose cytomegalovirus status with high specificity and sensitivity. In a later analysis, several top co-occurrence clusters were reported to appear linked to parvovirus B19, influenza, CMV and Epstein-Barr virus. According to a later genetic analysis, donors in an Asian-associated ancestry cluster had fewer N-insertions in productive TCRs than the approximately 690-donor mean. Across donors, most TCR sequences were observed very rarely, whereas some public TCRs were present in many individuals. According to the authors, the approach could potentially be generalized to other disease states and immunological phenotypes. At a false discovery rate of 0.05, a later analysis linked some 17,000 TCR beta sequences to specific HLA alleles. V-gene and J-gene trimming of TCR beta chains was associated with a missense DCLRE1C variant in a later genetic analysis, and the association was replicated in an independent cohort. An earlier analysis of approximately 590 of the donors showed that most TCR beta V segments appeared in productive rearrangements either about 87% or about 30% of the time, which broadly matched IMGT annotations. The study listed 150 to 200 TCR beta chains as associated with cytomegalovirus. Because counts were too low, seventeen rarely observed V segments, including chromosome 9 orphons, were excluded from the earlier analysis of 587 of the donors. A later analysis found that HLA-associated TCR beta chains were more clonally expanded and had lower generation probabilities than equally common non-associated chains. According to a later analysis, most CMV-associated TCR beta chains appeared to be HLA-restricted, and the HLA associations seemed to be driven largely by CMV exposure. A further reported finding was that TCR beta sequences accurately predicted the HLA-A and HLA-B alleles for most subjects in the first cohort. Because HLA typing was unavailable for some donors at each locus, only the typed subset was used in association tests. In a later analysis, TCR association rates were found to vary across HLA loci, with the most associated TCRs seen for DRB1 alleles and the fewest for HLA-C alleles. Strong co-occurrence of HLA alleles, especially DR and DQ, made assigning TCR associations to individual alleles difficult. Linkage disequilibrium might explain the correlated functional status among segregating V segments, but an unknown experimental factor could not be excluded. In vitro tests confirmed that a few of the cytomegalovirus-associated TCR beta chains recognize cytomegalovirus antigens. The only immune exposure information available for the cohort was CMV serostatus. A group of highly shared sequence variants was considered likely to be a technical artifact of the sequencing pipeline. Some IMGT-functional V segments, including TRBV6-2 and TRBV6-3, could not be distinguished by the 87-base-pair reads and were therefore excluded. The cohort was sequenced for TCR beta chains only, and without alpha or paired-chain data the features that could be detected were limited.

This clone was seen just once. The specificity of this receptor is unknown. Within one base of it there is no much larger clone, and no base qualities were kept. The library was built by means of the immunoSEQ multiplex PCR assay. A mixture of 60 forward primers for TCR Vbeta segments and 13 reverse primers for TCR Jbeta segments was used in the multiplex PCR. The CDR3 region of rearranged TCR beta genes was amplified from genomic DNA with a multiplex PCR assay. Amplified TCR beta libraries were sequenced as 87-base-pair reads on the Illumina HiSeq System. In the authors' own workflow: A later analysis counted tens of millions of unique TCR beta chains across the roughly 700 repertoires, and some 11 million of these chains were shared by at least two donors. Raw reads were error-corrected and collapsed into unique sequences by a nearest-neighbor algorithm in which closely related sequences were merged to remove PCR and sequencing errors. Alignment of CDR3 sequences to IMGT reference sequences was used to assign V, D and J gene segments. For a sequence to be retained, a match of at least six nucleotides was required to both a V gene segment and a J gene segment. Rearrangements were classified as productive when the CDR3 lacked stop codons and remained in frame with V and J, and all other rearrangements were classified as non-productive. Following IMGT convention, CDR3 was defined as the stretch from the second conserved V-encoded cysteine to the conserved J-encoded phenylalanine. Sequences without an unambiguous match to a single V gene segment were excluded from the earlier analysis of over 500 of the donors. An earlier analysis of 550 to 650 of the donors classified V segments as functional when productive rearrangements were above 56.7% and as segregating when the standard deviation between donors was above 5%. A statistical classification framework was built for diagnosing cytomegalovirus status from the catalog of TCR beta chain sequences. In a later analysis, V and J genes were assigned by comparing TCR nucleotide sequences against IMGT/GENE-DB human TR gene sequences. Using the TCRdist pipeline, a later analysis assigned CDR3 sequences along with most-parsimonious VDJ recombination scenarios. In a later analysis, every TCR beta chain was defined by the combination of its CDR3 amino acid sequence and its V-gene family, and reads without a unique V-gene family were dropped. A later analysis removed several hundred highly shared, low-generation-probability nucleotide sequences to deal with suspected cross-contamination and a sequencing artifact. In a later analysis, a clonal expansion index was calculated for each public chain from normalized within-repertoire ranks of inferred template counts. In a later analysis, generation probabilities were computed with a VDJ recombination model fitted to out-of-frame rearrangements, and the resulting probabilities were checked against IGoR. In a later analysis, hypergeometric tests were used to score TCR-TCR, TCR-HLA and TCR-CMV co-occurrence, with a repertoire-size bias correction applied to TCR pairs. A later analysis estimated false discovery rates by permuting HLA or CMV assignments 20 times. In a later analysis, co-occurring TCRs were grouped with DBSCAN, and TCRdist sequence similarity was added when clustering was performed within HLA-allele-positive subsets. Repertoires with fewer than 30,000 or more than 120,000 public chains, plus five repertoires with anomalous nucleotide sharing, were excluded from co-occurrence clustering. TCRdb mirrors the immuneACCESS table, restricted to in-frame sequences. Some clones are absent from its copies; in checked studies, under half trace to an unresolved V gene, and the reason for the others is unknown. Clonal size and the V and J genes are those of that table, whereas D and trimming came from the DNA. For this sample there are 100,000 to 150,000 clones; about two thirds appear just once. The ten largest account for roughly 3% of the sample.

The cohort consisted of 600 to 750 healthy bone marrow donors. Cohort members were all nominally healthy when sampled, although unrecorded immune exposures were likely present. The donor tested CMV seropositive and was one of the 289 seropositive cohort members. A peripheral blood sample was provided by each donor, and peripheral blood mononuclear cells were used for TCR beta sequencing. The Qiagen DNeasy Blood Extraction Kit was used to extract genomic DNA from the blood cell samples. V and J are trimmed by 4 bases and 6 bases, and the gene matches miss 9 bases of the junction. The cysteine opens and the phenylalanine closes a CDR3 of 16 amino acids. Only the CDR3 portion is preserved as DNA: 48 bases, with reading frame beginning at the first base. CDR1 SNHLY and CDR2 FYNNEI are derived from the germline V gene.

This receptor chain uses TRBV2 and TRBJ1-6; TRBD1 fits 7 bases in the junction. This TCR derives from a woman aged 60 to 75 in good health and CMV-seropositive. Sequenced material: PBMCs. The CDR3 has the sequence CASSGQGTSANSPLHF. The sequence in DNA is TGTGCCAGCAGTGGACAGGGTACGTCTGCTAATTCACCCCTCCACTTT.